This is a list of T cell receptor beta chains from one sample in a study of graft-versus-host responses after intestinal transplantation. The method was immunoSEQ multiplex PCR; TCRdb's version includes in-frame clones alone and lacks a portion of them. This table has under 7,500 clones, about four fifths appearing once. The sequencing used ileum tissue, collected roughly 300 days after intestinal transplant. All receptors derive from a human patient who received an intestinal transplant, so some T cells may come from the graft donor. Both conserved end residues are trimmed from each CDR3.

j_call: TRBJ2-3
v_call: TRBV2
cdr3_aa: ASSGGGVTDTQY

j_call: TRBJ1-4
v_call: TRBV11-3
cdr3_aa: ASSLGVLWSEKLF

j_call: TRBJ2-3
v_call: TRBV29-1
cdr3_aa: SVVAGTDTQY

j_call: TRBJ2-1
v_call: TRBV30
cdr3_aa: ASDSLAGYNEQF

j_call: TRBJ1-2
v_call: TRBV18
cdr3_aa: ASSPPDRDFYGYT

j_call: TRBJ1-4
v_call: TRBV7-9
cdr3_aa: ASSLLHATNEKLF

j_call: TRBJ1-2
v_call: TRBV7-8
cdr3_aa: ASSLAQKGGNYGYT

j_call: TRBJ2-1
v_call: TRBV7-8
cdr3_aa: ASSLSPGTSLYNEQF

j_call: TRBJ1-5
v_call: TRBV2
cdr3_aa: ASMGQPSNQPQH

j_call: TRBJ2-3
v_call: TRBV6-4
cdr3_aa: ASSPTSGGTDTQY

j_call: TRBJ2-1
v_call: TRBV2
cdr3_aa: ASTLSGGKWDEQF

j_call: TRBJ2-5
v_call: TRBV2
cdr3_aa: ASSEATGLETQY

j_call: TRBJ2-3
v_call: TRBV6-4
cdr3_aa: ASFSGGGTDTQY

j_call: TRBJ2-2
v_call: TRBV7-9
cdr3_aa: ASTITQGAGELF

j_call: TRBJ2-3
v_call: TRBV11-1
cdr3_aa: ASSLVGTRSTDTQY

j_call: TRBJ2-1
v_call: TRBV4-1
cdr3_aa: ASSQGWRGGYNEQF

j_call: TRBJ1-2
v_call: TRBV6-6
cdr3_aa: ASRRRQGAKNGYT

j_call: TRBJ2-5
v_call: TRBV6-1
cdr3_aa: ASSPSPGQGETQY

j_call: TRBJ2-1
v_call: TRBV18
cdr3_aa: ASARTSGTYNEQF

j_call: TRBJ1-2
v_call: TRBV6-6
cdr3_aa: ASSLYEGNYGYT

j_call: TRBJ1-4
v_call: TRBV7-8
cdr3_aa: ASSTPRDRGEVKLF